The TCR beta chain under discussion was sequenced for a study of T cell responses to AZD1222 COVID-19 vaccine. Sequencing was performed with immunoSEQ multiplex PCR; in TCRdb, only in-frame clones are kept and a portion is missing. The sample has about 140,000 clones; roughly nine tenths are singletons. V was clipped by 2 bases and J by 6 bases; unmatched bases: 13. CDR3 size: 18 residues. In germline, CDR1 is LGHDT, CDR2 YNNKEL (reference sequence). Findings of the study overall: Reports indicate that nearly half of spike-specific TCRs are directed at unmutated variant regions. Across the whole spike, CD4 TCRs peaked at regions 160-218 and 743-854. The donors showed a predominance of white British ancestry and of females, with possible underestimation of clonal diversity.

About this clone: Its antigen is still unknown.

The sequenced sample was peripheral blood, obtained on day 0 of AZD1222 vaccination. The chain is built from TRBV3-1 (or the pseudogene TRBV3-2) and TRBJ2-1, with 10 bases matching TRBD1. This clonotype originated in an adult in good health. CDR3 sequence reads: CASSQNKAGTGVLNEQFF. The CDR3, as DNA: TGTGCCAGCAGCCAAAATAAAGCCGGGACAGGGGTCCTCAATGAGCAGTTCTTC.